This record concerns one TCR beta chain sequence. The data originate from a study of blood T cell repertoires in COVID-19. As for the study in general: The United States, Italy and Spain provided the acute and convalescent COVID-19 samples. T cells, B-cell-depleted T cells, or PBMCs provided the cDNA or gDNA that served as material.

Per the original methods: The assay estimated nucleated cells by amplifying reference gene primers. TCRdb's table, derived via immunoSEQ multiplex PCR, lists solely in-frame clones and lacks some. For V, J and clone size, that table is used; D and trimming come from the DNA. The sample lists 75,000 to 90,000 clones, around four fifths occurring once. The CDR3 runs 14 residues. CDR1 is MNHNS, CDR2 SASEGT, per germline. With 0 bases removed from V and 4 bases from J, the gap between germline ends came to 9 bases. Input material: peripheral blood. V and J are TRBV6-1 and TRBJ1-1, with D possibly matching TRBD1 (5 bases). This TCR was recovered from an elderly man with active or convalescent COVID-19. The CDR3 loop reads CASSEAGGVTEAFF. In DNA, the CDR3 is TGTGCCAGCAGTGAAGCAGGAGGGGTCACTGAAGCTTTCTTT.